This TCR beta chain was captured in a study of T cells in localized non-small cell lung cancer. The data were produced by immunoSEQ multiplex PCR, yet TCRdb's version contains in-frame clones alone and is incomplete. The table lists about 21,000 clones, 88% of them singletons. Findings of the study overall: Out of the top 100 tumor clones, a median around 50 were seen in adjacent lung.

The germline CDR1 and CDR2 sequences are SGHDT and YYEEEE. This CDR3 spans 16 amino acids. Trimming pared 1 base from V and 1 base from J, leaving 15 bases between. This clone has more than one count but fewer than ten. Antigen unknown. This clonotype was sampled from a male donor older than 55 with stage II lung adenocarcinoma. The sample consisted of peripheral blood mononuclear cells, taken before any cancer treatment. The chain links TRBV5-6 to TRBJ2-7; no clear D gene. The CDR3 spells CASSLFTSLVSYEQYF. DNA of the CDR3: TGTGCCAGCAGCTTGTTTACCAGCTTGGTTTCCTACGAGCAGTACTTC.